A single sample gave rise to the 13 T cell receptor beta chains below, sequenced in a study of blood T cells in healthy people across ages. Primers used in a second PCR of about 6 to 11 cycles were a sample-barcoded 5' primer and a J-beta primer mix. Using its own MiXCR run on the 5' RACE reads, TCRdb lists one record per CDR3 protein. The table lists 1.2 million to 1.5 million distinct CDR3 sequences, around 55% of them singletons. Sequencing was performed on blood. The receptors were gathered from a man aged 18 to 29 in good health.

The rearrangement uses TRBV29-1 and TRBJ2-7; a weak D match, TRBD2 (6 bases). CDR1 SQVTM and CDR2 ANQGSEA come from the germline V gene. The CDR3 totals 14 residues. V was clipped by 6 bases and J by 1 base, with 16 bases between them. This chain's CDR3 is CSVILPRDSYEQYF. In DNA form, the CDR3 reads TGCAGCGTCATCCTCCCGCGGGATTCCTACGAGCAGTACTTC.

This clonotype was seen a handful of times. J is TRBJ2-5 and V is TRBV4-1, with TRBD2 identical over 10 bases. J lost 5 bases, V lost 2 bases, and 11 bases had no gene match. This CDR3 is built from 17 residues. Germline CDR1 is MGHRA and CDR2 is YSYEKL. The CDR3 bases are TGCGCCAGCAGCCAACTCCGACTAGCGGGTTATAGGGAGACCCAGTACTTC. Translating gives CASSQLRLAGYRETQYF.

This sequence joins TRBV7-2 and TRBJ2-5; tentatively, D is TRBD1 or TRBD2 (5 bases each). Trimming stripped 4 bases from V and 5 bases from J, with 14 bases between. CDR1 SGHTA and CDR2 FQGNSA come from the germline V gene. The CDR3 is 14 residues long. CDR3 residues: CASSWGNDQETQYF. CDR3 in DNA: TGTGCCAGCAGCTGGGGGAATGATCAGGAGACCCAGTACTTC.

V usage is TRBV2 and J usage is TRBJ2-5; D might be TRBD1 or TRBD2, each matching 5 bases. The CDR3 contains 13 residues. V was clipped by 4 bases and J by 2 bases, with 8 bases between them. Germline loops: CDR1 SNHLY, CDR2 FYNNEI. The CDR3 coding sequence is TGTGCCAGCAGTGGGGACGCTCAAGAGACCCAGTACTTC. This codes for CASSGDAQETQYF.

In its sample, this clonotype was seen a few times. The chain has TRBV5-1 and TRBJ1-1, with D tentatively TRBD1 (5 bases). CDR3 size: 12 residues. Trimming cost V 2 bases and J 6 bases, with 8 bases left between them. Germline assignment: CDR1 SGHRS and CDR2 YFSETQ. The CDR3 region has the DNA TGCGCCAGCAGCTTTACAGGACCTGAAGCTTTCTTT. This translates into CASSFTGPEAFF.

This clonotype was seen more than once but under ten times. J is TRBJ2-2 and V is TRBV7-9; D is perhaps TRBD1 or TRBD2 (5 bases each). V was cut by 10 bases and J by 3 bases, with 9 bases left in between. Germline V CDR1 and CDR2: SEHNR, FQNEAQ (reference sequence). The CDR3 consists of 12 residues. Here the CDR3 DNA reads TGTGCCACTGTGGGGGACACCGGGGAGCTGTTTTTT. Residues: CATVGDTGELFF.

V and J are TRBV20-1 and TRBJ2-3; 10 bases fit TRBD1. With 2 bases clipped from V and 5 bases from J, the junction kept 7 bases outside the gene matches. The CDR3 is 15 amino acids. CDR1 and CDR2 from the germline V gene are DFQATT and SNEGSKA (reference sequence). This CDR3 is CSARTPGQGRDTQYF. As DNA, the CDR3 is TGCAGTGCTAGAACACCGGGACAGGGGAGAGATACGCAGTATTTT.

CDR3 sequence (DNA): TGCAGTGCTTCAAGGCGGGGGGACACTGAAGCTTTCTTT. Translation gives CSASRRGDTEAFF. The chain is built from TRBV20-1 and TRBJ1-1, with D perhaps TRBD1 (5 bases). Deletions cut 5 bases from V and 3 bases from J, with 13 bases between. The V gene's germline CDR1 is DFQATT and CDR2 SNEGSKA (reference sequence). The CDR3 is 13 amino acids.

The chain combines TRBV29-1 with TRBJ2-3, with D possibly being TRBD2 (6 bases). V was trimmed by 6 bases and J by 2 bases, leaving 18 bases between them. The germline V gene encodes CDR1 SQVTM and CDR2 ANQGSEA. CDR3 size: 15 residues. CDR3 in DNA: TGCAGCGTCGCGGGACGGCTGACCGTCACAGATACGCAGTATTTT. Residues: CSVAGRLTVTDTQYF.

This clonotype has a handful of counts. The rearrangement joins TRBV20-1 to TRBJ2-1; D uncertain. Deletions cut 3 bases from V and 4 bases from J, with 13 bases between. The germline V gene has CDR1 DFQATT and CDR2 SNEGSKA (reference sequence). The CDR3 contains 14 residues. CDR3 residues: CSASPWGLYNEQFF. CDR3 nucleotide sequence: TGCAGTGCTAGTCCCTGGGGATTGTACAATGAGCAGTTCTTC.

This clonotype has only one observation. The rearrangement links TRBV11-2 to TRBJ1-1, with no clear D. The ends were cut back, 0 bases at V and 1 base at J, with 6 bases in the middle. This CDR3 is built from 14 residues. From germline, CDR1 is SGHAT and CDR2 FQNNGV. This chain's CDR3 is CASSLDAPNTEAFF. The CDR3 DNA sequence: TGTGCCAGCAGCTTAGATGCCCCGAACACTGAAGCTTTCTTT.

This chain uses TRBV27 with TRBJ2-1; D gene unclear. The J call is in doubt because the DNA end fits TRBJ2-7 better. This CDR3 is built from 15 residues. Per germline, CDR1 MNHEY and CDR2 SMNVEV (reference sequence). The CDR3 coding sequence is TGTGCCAGCAGTCCCTATCCAGGTCGGTCCTACGAGCAGTACTTC. It specifies CASSPYPGRSYEQYF.

The chain combines TRBV6-1 with TRBJ2-5; D may be TRBD2 (6 bases). The J call may not be correct, given that the DNA end is closer to TRBJ2-7. Per germline, CDR1 MNHNS and CDR2 SASEGT. The CDR3 covers 14 residues. CDR3 protein: CASHVGAGLYEQYF. The DNA for the CDR3 is TGTGCCAGCCACGTCGGTGCGGGGCTCTACGAGCAGTACTTC.